This is a list of T cell receptor beta chains from one sample in a study of control samples from healthy donors and cancer patients. The protocol was immunoSEQ multiplex PCR, while the TCRdb copy is restricted to in-frame clones and leaves out a portion. This table has 130,000 to 150,000 clones, approximately 93% appearing once. Sequencing was performed on blood. Receptors were obtained from a man younger than 30 in good health. The CDR3 runs from the conserved cysteine through the conserved F or W. The D gene is left open where the match is weak. Clone size is not always given. Where it is, it says once, few, many or a class for expanded clones.

>TRBV9|few|TRBJ1-4|-
CASSVRGNGEKLFF
TGTGCCAGCAGCGTACGCGGGAACGGTGAAAAACTGTTTTTT
>TRBV6-1|-|TRBJ2-5|-
CASSETGTYQETQYF
TGTGCCAGCAGTGAAACTGGGACGTACCAAGAGACCCAGTACTTC
>TRBV5-1|-|TRBJ1-1|-
CASSLEASGTEAFF
TGCGCCAGCAGCTTGGAGGCCTCAGGCACTGAAGCTTTCTTT
>TRBV7-2|-|TRBJ2-7|-
CASSSRTVRPNEQYF
TGTGCCAGCAGCTCGCGGACAGTTCGGCCGAACGAGCAGTACTTC
>TRBV27|-|TRBJ2-1|TRBD1
CASSPLGDRVNEQFF
TGTGCCAGCAGTCCTCTGGGGGACAGGGTGAATGAGCAGTTCTTC
>TRBV29-1|-|TRBJ2-2|-
CSVNVGGTGELFF
TGCAGCGTCAATGTGGGGGGCACCGGGGAGCTGTTTTTT
>TRBV6-1|-|TRBJ1-5|-
CAFSGGENQPQHF
TGTGCGTTTTCCGGAGGTGAAAATCAGCCCCAGCATTTT
>TRBV5-4|-|TRBJ2-3|-
CASSLDPPPSTDTQYF
TGTGCCAGCAGCTTGGACCCCCCACCTAGCACAGATACGCAGTATTTT
>TRBV19|-|TRBJ1-5|-
CASSPSYPETQFHDQPQHF
TGTGCCAGTAGTCCGTCTTATCCGGAGACCCAATTTCACGATCAGCCCCAGCATTTT
>TRBV4-1|-|TRBJ1-2|-
CASSQAGDSLMYTF
TGCGCCAGCAGCCAAGCTGGAGACAGCCTTATGTACACCTTC
>TRBV10-3|-|TRBJ1-2|TRBD1
CAISEGAGGDYGYTF
TGTGCCATCAGTGAGGGGGCAGGGGGTGACTATGGCTACACCTTC
>TRBV6-5|-|TRBJ1-1|-
CASSSGRRTEAFF
TGTGCCAGCAGTTCAGGGAGGAGGACTGAAGCTTTCTTT
>TRBV7-6|once|TRBJ2-2|-
CASNLNFINTGELFF
TGTGCCAGCAACCTTAATTTTATAAACACCGGGGAGCTGTTTTTT
>TRBV2|once|TRBJ2-7|-
CASSVVQEQKQYF
TGTGCCAGCAGTGTCGTTCAGGAGCAAAAGCAGTACTTC
>TRBV3-1/TRBV3-2|-|TRBJ1-1|-
CASSRTLGRGEAFF
TGTGCCAGCAGCCGGACGCTGGGGAGGGGTGAAGCTTTCTTT
>TRBV7-2|-|TRBJ2-1|-
CASSLGGKSVGFF
TGTGCCAGCAGCTTAGGGGGTAAAAGTGTGGGTTTCTTC
>TRBV6-6|-|TRBJ1-2|-
CASSWDVTNYGYTF
TGTGCCAGCAGCTGGGACGTTACTAACTATGGCTACACCTTC
>TRBV5-8|-|TRBJ1-1|TRBD1
CASSRDRGRNTEAFF
TGTGCCAGCAGCCGAGACAGGGGTCGCAACACTGAAGCTTTCTTT
>TRBV7-9|once|TRBJ2-1|-
CASSLTSGYNEQFF
TGTGCCAGCAGCTTAACCTCAGGCTACAATGAGCAGTTCTTC
>TRBV7-7|-|TRBJ2-5|TRBD1
CASSLGGTGAETQYF
TGTGCTAGCAGCTTAGGGGGCACAGGAGCAGAGACCCAGTACTTC
>TRBV6-6|-|TRBJ1-4|-
CASSYSSGFERLFF
TGTGCCAGCAGTTACTCGAGCGGGTTCGAGCGACTGTTTTTT
>TRBV7-9|-|TRBJ2-2|-
CASSYGELFF
TGTGCCAGCAGCTACGGGGAGCTGTTTTTT
>TRBV4-1|-|TRBJ2-2|TRBD1
CASSLGQAANTGELFF
TGCGCCAGCAGCCTAGGACAGGCAGCGAACACCGGGGAGCTGTTTTTT
>TRBV5-8|-|TRBJ1-3|-
CASSLEYSGNTIYF
TGTGCCAGCAGCTTGGAATACTCTGGAAACACCATATATTTT
>TRBV6-1|-|TRBJ2-2|-
CASSDLGRATGELFF
TGTGCCAGCAGTGATCTTGGGCGGGCCACCGGGGAGCTGTTTTTT
>TRBV7-8|-|TRBJ1-1|-
CASFGNTEAFF
TGTGCCAGCTTCGGGAACACTGAAGCTTTCTTT
>TRBV7-8|-|TRBJ2-5|TRBD1
CASRLWGTGREYQETQYF
TGTGCCAGCAGACTTTGGGGGACAGGGCGGGAGTACCAAGAGACCCAGTACTTC
>TRBV11-2|-|TRBJ2-5|-
CASSLRRGREGETQYF
TGTGCCAGCAGCTTAAGGAGGGGGCGCGAAGGAGAGACCCAGTACTTC
>TRBV27|-|TRBJ2-7|TRBD2
CASRPGLASPYEQYF
TGTGCCAGCAGACCCGGACTAGCTTCTCCCTACGAGCAGTACTTC
>TRBV2|-|TRBJ2-5|TRBD1
CASSGVAGGYF
TGTGCCAGCAGTGGAGTGGCAGGGGGTTACTTC
>TRBV12-3/TRBV12-4|-|TRBJ1-1|-
CASSLTREAFF
TGTGCCAGCAGTCTGACCCGTGAAGCTTTCTTT
>TRBV18|-|TRBJ2-7|TRBD2
CASSGTSYEQYF
TGTGCCAGCTCAGGGACTAGCTACGAGCAGTACTTC
>TRBV2|-|TRBJ1-5|-
CASREGRLNQPQHF
TGTGCCAGCAGGGAGGGACGGCTCAATCAGCCCCAGCATTTT
>TRBV14|-|TRBJ2-3|-
CASSPLRRSLQADTQYF
TGTGCCAGCAGCCCCCTTCGGCGGAGCCTCCAGGCAGATACGCAGTATTTT
>TRBV2|-|TRBJ1-5|TRBD1
CASRPHRGRSNQPQHF
TGTGCCAGCAGACCCCACAGGGGGCGAAGCAATCAGCCCCAGCATTTT
>TRBV7-2|-|TRBJ1-2|TRBD1
CASSHLGGQGATNYGYTF
TGTGCCAGCAGCCACCTCGGTGGACAGGGGGCCACTAACTATGGCTACACCTTC
>TRBV9|once|TRBJ2-2|TRBD2
CASSASSGANTGELFF
TGTGCCAGCAGCGCCTCTAGCGGAGCGAACACCGGGGAGCTGTTTTTT
>TRBV11-2|-|TRBJ1-4|-
CASSLALGRNEKLFF
TGTGCCAGCAGCTTAGCACTTGGGCGGAATGAAAAACTGTTTTTT
>TRBV30|once|TRBJ2-7|TRBD1
CAWNEEGQGKEQYF
TGTGCCTGGAACGAAGAAGGACAGGGGAAGGAGCAGTACTTC
>TRBV27|-|TRBJ2-3|TRBD2
CASSRTSGGATDTQYF
TGTGCCAGCAGCCGGACTAGCGGGGGGGCAACAGATACGCAGTATTTT
>TRBV7-2|-|TRBJ2-2|TRBD1
CASSQQTGDTGELFF
TGTGCCAGCAGCCAGCAAACAGGGGACACCGGGGAGCTGTTTTTT
>TRBV19|-|TRBJ2-2|-
CASTPVRGAGELFF
TGTGCCAGTACCCCAGTGAGGGGCGCCGGGGAGCTGTTTTTT
>TRBV6-6|-|TRBJ2-2|TRBD2
CASSYRGGSGGELFF
TGTGCCAGCAGTTACCGGGGGGGCTCAGGAGGGGAGCTGTTTTTT